Sequencing of this T cell receptor (beta chain) was carried out in a study of cytomegalovirus exposure and HLA in healthy donors. Researchers ran the PCR with 60 Vbeta and 13 Jbeta primers. TCRdb's table, derived via immunoSEQ multiplex PCR, lists solely in-frame clones and lacks some. The table includes roughly 200,000 clones, 77% detected once. Trimming stripped 3 bases from V and 3 bases from J, with 9 bases between. Germline-derived CDR1 and CDR2 are MDHEN and SYDVKM. CDR3 length equals 13 residues. Regarding the study as a whole: Later on, a genetic analysis was performed. It linked a missense variant in DCLRE1C with V- and J-gene trimming of TCR beta. A later analysis reported that several of the most significant clusters appeared to be linked to common viral pathogens, among them Epstein-Barr virus. There were approximately 150 TCR beta chains listed as cytomegalovirus-associated.

With regard to this clone: No antigen is known for it.

This receptor was taken from a woman aged 60-75 years in good health and CMV-seropositive. Material: PBMCs. V usage is TRBV28 and J usage is TRBJ2-7; D is ambiguous. The CDR3 region has the DNA TGTGCCAGCAGTTTGGGCACCTACTACGAGCAGTACTTC. Amino acids: CASSLGTYYEQYF.